This TCR beta chain is from a study of identical twins. Whole-study findings and limits: Zero-insertion analyses could be partly confounded by invariant MAIT and iNKT cells. Models underestimated how often monozygotic twins shared out-of-frame TCR alpha.

In regard to this clonotype: The antigen remains undetermined.

In germline, CDR1 is LGHDT, CDR2 YNNKEL (reference sequence). Trimming took off 0 bases at V and 2 bases at J, with 11 bases between the two ends. The CDR3 has 15 amino acids. One entry per CDR3 protein, called by TCRdb with MiXCR from the 5' RACE reads. The repertoire holds 350,000 to 450,000 distinct CDR3 sequences, with roughly 18% as singletons. The receptor comes from a man aged 50 to 60 in good health. The specimen sequenced was naive T cells sorted from blood. The V call is TRBV3-1, the J call TRBJ2-7; a possible D gene is TRBD1 (5 bases). CDR3 residues: CASSQDPGNPYEQYF. CDR3 nucleotide sequence: TGTGCCAGCAGCCAAGACCCAGGGAATCCCTACGAGCAGTACTTC.